This T cell receptor (beta chain) was retrieved from a study of blood T cell repertoires in COVID-19. J was trimmed by 1 base and V by 3 bases; bases with no gene match: 5. This CDR3 spans 15 amino acids. Germline CDR1 is LGHDT and CDR2 is YNNKEL (reference sequence). Repertoires were generated with immunoSEQ multiplex PCR, while TCRdb's copy carries only in-frame clones and drops some. The repertoire holds hundreds of thousands of clones, with around 91% as singletons. The chain employs TRBV3-1 (or the pseudogene TRBV3-2) and TRBJ2-5; 7 positions match TRBD2. The receptor's source is a young woman who had recovered from COVID-19. Sequencing was performed on peripheral blood. The CDR3 spells CASSHVGEGQETQYF. CDR3 bases: TGTGCCAGCAGCCACGTCGGGGAGGGCCAAGAGACCCAGTACTTC.